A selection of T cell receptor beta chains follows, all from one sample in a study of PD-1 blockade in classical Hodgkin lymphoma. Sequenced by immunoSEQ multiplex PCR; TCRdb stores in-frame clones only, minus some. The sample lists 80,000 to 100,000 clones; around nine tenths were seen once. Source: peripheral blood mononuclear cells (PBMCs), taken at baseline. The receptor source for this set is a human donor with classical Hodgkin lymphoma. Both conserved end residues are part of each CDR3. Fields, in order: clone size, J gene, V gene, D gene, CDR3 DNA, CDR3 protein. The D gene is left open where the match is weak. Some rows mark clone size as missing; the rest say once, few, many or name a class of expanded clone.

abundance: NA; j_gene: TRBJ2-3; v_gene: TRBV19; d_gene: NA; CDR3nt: TGTGCCAGTAGTACTCGATCAGCCCTTACTAGCACAGATACGCAGTATTTT; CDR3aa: CASSTRSALTSTDTQYF
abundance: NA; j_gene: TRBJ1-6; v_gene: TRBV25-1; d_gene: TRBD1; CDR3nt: TGTGCCAGCAGAGCCGGGACAGGGGGGTCACCCCTCCACTTT; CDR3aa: CASRAGTGGSPLHF
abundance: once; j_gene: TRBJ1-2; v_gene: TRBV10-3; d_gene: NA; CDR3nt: TGTGCCATCAGTCCCCGAGGGGGTATTGACGGCTACACCTTC; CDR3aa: CAISPRGGIDGYTF
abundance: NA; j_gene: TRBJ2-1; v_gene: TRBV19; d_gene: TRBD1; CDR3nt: TGTGCCAGGGGGGGACAGGGCCCCGGGGAGCAGTTCTTC; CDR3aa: CARGGQGPGEQFF
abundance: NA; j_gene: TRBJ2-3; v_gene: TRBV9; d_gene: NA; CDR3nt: TGTGCCAGCAGCTCCGTGGCCCACCACTACACAGATACGCAGTATTTT; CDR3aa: CASSSVAHHYTDTQYF
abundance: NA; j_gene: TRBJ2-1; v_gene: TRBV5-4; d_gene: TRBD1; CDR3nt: TGTGCCAGCAGCCGAGGGGGCAGTGAGCAGTTCTTC; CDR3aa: CASSRGGSEQFF
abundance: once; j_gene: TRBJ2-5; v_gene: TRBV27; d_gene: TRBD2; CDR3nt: TGTGCCAGCAGTCTAGCGGGAGGGTACCAAGAGACCCAGTACTTC; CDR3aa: CASSLAGGYQETQYF
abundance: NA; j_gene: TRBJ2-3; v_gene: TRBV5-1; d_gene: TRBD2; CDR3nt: TGCGCCAGCAGTAGCGGGGGAGGCACAGATACGCAGTATTTT; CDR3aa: CASSSGGGTDTQYF
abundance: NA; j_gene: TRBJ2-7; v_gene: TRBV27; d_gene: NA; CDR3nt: TGTGCCAGCAGTTCACAGGGCTACTACTACGAGCAGTACTTC; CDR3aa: CASSSQGYYYEQYF
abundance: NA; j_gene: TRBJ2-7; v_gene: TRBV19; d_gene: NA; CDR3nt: TGTGCCAGTAGTGCCAGGGATGGGGCCTACGAGCAGTACTTC; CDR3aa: CASSARDGAYEQYF
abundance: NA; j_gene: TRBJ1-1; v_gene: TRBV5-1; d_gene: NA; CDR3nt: TGCGCCAGCAGCTTGGTCCGGCAAATGAACACTGAAGCTTTCTTT; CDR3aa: CASSLVRQMNTEAFF
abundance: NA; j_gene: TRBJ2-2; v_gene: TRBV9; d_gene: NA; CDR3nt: TGTGCCAGCAGCAGGGGGAGCGGGGAGCTGTTTTTT; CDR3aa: CASSRGSGELFF
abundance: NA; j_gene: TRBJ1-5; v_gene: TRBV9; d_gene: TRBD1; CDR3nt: TGTGCCAGCAGCGTAGGGCAACAGGGGTACAATCAGCCCCAGCATTTT; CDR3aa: CASSVGQQGYNQPQHF
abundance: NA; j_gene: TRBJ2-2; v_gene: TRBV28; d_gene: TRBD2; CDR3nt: TGTGCCAGCAGTTTATGGACTAGCGGAGATACCGGGGAGCTGTTTTTT; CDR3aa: CASSLWTSGDTGELFF
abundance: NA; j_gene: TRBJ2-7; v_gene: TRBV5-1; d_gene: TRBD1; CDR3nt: TGCGCCAGCAGCTCCGGGACAGTCTCCTACGAGCAGTACTTC; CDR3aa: CASSSGTVSYEQYF
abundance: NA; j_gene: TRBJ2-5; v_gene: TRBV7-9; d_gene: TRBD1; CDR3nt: TGTGCCAGCAGCTTAGAGGACAGGGCGGACCCTAGCGCCATGGCCCAGTACTTC; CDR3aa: CASSLEDRADPSAMAQYF
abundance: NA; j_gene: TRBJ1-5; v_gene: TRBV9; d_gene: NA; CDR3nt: TGTGCCAGCAGCGTAGACGGCCTCAATCAGCCCCAGCATTTT; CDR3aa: CASSVDGLNQPQHF
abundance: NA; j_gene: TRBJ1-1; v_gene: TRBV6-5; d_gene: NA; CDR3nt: TGCGCTGTGGGGGGGTTAACTAGTAGGAACACTGAAGCTTTCTTT; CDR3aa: CAVGGLTSRNTEAFF
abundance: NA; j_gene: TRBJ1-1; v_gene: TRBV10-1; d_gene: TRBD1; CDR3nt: TGCGCCAGCAGTGATTTGGGACAGGGATTGGTGAACACTGAAGCTTTCTTT; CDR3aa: CASSDLGQGLVNTEAFF
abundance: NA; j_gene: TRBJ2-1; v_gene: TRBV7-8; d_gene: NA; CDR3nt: TGTGCCAGCAGCCCCCCAGGTGCCGTTGGGGATGAGCAGTTCTTC; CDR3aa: CASSPPGAVGDEQFF
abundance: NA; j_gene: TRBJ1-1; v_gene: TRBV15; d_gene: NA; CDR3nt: TGTGCCACCAGCCCGTCGATTAGGGCTGACACTGAAGCTTTCTTT; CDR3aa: CATSPSIRADTEAFF
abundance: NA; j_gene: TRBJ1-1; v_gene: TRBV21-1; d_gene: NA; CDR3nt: TGTGCCAGCAGCAAACCAGGGGGCGAGGAGGGCACTGAAGCTTTCTTT; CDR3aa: CASSKPGGEEGTEAFF
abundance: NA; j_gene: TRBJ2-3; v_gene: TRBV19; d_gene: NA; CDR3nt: TGTGCCAGTAGTTCCCGAACGGGGAGCACAGATACGCAGTATTTT; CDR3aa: CASSSRTGSTDTQYF
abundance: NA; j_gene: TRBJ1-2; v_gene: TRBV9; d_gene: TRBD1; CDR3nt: TGTGCCAGCAGCGTAGCCGCCGGGACAGGAGCCTATGGCTACACCTTC; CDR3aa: CASSVAAGTGAYGYTF
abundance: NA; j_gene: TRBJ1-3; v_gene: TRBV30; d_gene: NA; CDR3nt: TGTGCCTGGAGGACAGGTTACTCTGGAAACACCATATATTTT; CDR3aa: CAWRTGYSGNTIYF
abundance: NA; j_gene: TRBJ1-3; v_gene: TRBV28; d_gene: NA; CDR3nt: TGTGCCAGCAGTTTAACCATAATCTCTGGAAACACCATATATTTT; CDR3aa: CASSLTIISGNTIYF
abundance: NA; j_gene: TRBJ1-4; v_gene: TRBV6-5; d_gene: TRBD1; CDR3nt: TGTGCCAGCAGTTACTCGGGACAGGGGGATGAAAAACTGTTTTTT; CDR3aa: CASSYSGQGDEKLFF
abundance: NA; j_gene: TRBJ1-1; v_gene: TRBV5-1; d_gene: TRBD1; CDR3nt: TGCGCCAGCAGCTTGAGACAGGGGAGTATGAACACTGAAGCTTTCTTT; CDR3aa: CASSLRQGSMNTEAFF
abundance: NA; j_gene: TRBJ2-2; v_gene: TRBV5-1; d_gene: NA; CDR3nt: TGCGCCAGCAGCTTCCGACAGGACAACACCGGGGAGCTGTTTTTT; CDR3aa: CASSFRQDNTGELFF
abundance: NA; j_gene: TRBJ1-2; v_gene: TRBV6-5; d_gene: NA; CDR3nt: TGTGCCAGCAGAGTCGGAAGGGTTGGATATGGCTACACCTTC; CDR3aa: CASRVGRVGYGYTF
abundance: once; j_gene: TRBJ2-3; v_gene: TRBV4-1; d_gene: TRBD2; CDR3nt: TGCGCCAGCAGCCAAGAGAGTCTTAGCGGGAGGTTCAGGGATACGCAGTATTTT; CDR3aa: CASSQESLSGRFRDTQYF
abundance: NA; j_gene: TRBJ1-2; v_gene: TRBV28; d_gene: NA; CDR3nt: TGTGCCAGCAGTTTATTAACCAGGGAGATATACTATGGCTACACCTTC; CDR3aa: CASSLLTREIYYGYTF
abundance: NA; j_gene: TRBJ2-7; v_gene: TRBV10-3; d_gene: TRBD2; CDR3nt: TGTGCCATCAGTGGACTAGCGGGAGCAGGCTCCTACGAGCAGTACTTC; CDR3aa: CAISGLAGAGSYEQYF
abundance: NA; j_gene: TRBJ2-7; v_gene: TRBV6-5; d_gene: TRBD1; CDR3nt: TGTGCCAGCGGATGGACAGGGTATACCTACGAGCAGTACTTC; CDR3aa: CASGWTGYTYEQYF
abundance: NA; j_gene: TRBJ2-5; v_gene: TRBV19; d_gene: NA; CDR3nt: TGTGCCACCCGCCGTGGCGGGGAGACCCAGTACTTC; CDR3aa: CATRRGGETQYF
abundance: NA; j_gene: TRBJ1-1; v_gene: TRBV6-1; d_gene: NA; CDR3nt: TGTGCCAGCAGTGATAGGGCATCCACTGAAGCTTTCTTT; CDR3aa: CASSDRASTEAFF
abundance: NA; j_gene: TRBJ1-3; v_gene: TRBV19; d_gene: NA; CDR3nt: TGTGCCAGTAGTATCGATTCAGTCATGTTGGTGTCGTCAGAAGGAAACACCATATATTTT; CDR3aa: CASSIDSVMLVSSEGNTIYF
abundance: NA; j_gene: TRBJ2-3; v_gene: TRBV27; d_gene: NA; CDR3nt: TGTGCCAGCAGTTTATCAGGGGAGGCCACAGATACGCAGTATTTT; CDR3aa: CASSLSGEATDTQYF
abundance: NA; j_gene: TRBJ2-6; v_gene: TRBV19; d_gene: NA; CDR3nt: TGTGCCAGTAGTAGGGGCAGAGAGTCTGGGGCCAACGTCCTGACTTTC; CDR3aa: CASSRGRESGANVLTF
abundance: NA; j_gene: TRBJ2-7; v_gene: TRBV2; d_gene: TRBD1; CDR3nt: TGTGCCAGCAGACCCCGACAGGGGGCTTACTACGAGCAGTACTTC; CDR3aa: CASRPRQGAYYEQYF
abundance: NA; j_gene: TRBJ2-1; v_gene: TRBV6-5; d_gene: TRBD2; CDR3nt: TGTGCCAGCAGTGGACTAGCGGGCTTCAATGAGCAGTTCTTC; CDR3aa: CASSGLAGFNEQFF
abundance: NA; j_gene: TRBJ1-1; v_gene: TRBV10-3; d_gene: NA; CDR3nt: TGTGCCATCAGTGGAGGAGGGGTTAACACTGAAGCTTTCTTT; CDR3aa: CAISGGGVNTEAFF
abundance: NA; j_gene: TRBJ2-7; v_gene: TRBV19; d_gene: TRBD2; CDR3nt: TGTGCCAGTAGCTTTTTAGCGGGCTACGAGCAGTACTTC; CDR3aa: CASSFLAGYEQYF
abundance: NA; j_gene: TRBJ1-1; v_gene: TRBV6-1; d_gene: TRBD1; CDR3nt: TGTGCCAGCAGTCCACTCAGGACAGGGTACACTGAAGCTTTCTTT; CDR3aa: CASSPLRTGYTEAFF
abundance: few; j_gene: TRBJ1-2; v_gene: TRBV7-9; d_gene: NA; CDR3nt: TGTGCCAGCAGCTTAGACAGTAACTATGGCTACACCTTC; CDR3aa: CASSLDSNYGYTF
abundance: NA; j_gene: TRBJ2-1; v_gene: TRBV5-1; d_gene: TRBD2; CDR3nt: TGCGCCAGCAGCTTGACCGGGACTAGCGGGTCCTACAATGAGCAGTTCTTC; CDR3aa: CASSLTGTSGSYNEQFF
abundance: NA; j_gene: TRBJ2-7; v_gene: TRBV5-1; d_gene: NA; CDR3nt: TGCGCCAGCAGCTTGGTTCCAGGACCAAGCTCCTACGAGCAGTACTTC; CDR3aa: CASSLVPGPSSYEQYF
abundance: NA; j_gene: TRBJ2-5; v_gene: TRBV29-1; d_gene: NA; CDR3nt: TGCAGCGTGACCCCAGGGTCCCAAGAGACCCAGTACTTC; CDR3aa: CSVTPGSQETQYF
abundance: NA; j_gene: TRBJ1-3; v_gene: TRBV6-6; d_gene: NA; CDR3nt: TGTGCCAGCACCTGGGCCCTCTCTGGAAACACCATATATTTT; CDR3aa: CASTWALSGNTIYF
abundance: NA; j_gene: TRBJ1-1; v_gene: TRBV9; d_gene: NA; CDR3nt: TGTGCCAGCAGCCAGTGGGGGTCCACTGAAGCTTTCTTT; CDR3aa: CASSQWGSTEAFF